The next 10 T cell receptor beta chains were all read from a single sample in a study of CD8+ T cells in alopecia areata. The treatment is: oral pan-JAK inhibitor, 5-10 mg twice daily. As the sequencing template, cDNA was produced by extracting RNA and reverse transcribing it. The data were produced by immunoSEQ multiplex PCR, yet TCRdb's version contains in-frame clones alone and is incomplete. Found here are some 200,000 clones, about three fifths of them singletons; the top ten hold 5% to 6%. This specimen was CD4+ T cells sorted from blood, taken at week 24, from a patient treated with tofacitinib. These receptors all come from a human donor with alopecia areata.

The chain carries TRBV4-1 and TRBJ2-1; weak D call: TRBD1 (5 bases). This CDR3 comprises 14 residues. V lost 4 bases, J lost 8 bases, and 15 bases lay in between. Per germline, CDR1 MGHRA and CDR2 YSYEKL. The DNA of the CDR3 is TGCGCCAGCAGCCTGATAAGGCAGGGCCATGAGCAGTTCTTC. Translated, it gives CASSLIRQGHEQFF.

This chain uses TRBV2 with TRBJ1-5; no definite D call. Trimming removed 4 bases from V and 1 base from J, with 5 bases in between. This CDR3 is 13 amino acids long. Germline lookup yields CDR1 SNHLY and CDR2 FYNNEI. The DNA for the CDR3 is TGTGCCAGCAGTGGGCAGAGCAATCAGCCCCAGCATTTT. Its translation is CASSGQSNQPQHF.

This clone has just a few counts. The J gene is TRBJ2-5, the V gene TRBV4-3; D might be TRBD1 (5 bases). The CDR3 runs to 13 residues. Germline V gene data show CDR1 as LGHNA and CDR2 as YSLEER. V was clipped by 3 bases and J by 7 bases, with 12 bases between them. The CDR3 DNA reads TGCGCCAGCAGCCAGGACACGACGGGGACCCAGTACTTC. Translating gives CASSQDTTGTQYF.

The gene calls are TRBV9 and TRBJ2-5; D is possibly TRBD2 (6 bases). The CDR3 has 14 residues. The germline V and J ends were trimmed by 2 bases and 5 bases, with 13 bases remaining between them. Germline V gene data show CDR1 as SGDLS and CDR2 as YYNGEE. CDR3 residues: CASSVGSRGETQYF. For the CDR3, the DNA is TGTGCCAGCAGCGTTGGGTCCCGGGGGGAGACCCAGTACTTC.

V and J are TRBV7-9 and TRBJ2-5; the match to TRBD2 covers 16 bases. The V segment lost 3 bases and the J segment 2 bases; nucleotides outside the gene matches: 9. There are 19 residues in the CDR3. From germline, CDR1 is SEHNR and CDR2 FQNEAQ (reference sequence). The CDR3 loop reads CASSFYGTSGRGGQETQYF. The CDR3 coding sequence is TGTGCCAGCAGCTTTTATGGGACTAGCGGGAGGGGGGGTCAAGAGACCCAGTACTTC.

The chain is built from TRBV29-1 and TRBJ1-1; 7 nucleotides align to TRBD1. In germline, CDR1 is SQVTM, CDR2 ANQGSEA. V was clipped by 5 bases and J by 1 base; unmatched bases: 7. This CDR3 contains 14 residues. CDR3 region: CSVLAGGPNTEAFF. CDR3 DNA: TGCAGCGTTTTGGCAGGGGGACCGAACACTGAAGCTTTCTTT.

The chain joins TRBV7-9 to TRBJ2-3, with TRBD1 as a possible D gene (6 bases). Trimming stripped 0 bases from V and 6 bases from J, with 13 bases between. Per the germline V gene, CDR1 is SEHNR and CDR2 is FQNEAQ (reference sequence). The CDR3 runs to 15 residues. The chain's CDR3 is CASSLAQGLGDTQYF. As DNA, the CDR3 is TGTGCCAGCAGCTTAGCGCAGGGGCTCGGGGATACGCAGTATTTT.

V is TRBV6-5 and J is TRBJ2-3; D tentatively reads TRBD1 or TRBD2 (5 bases each). V lost 6 bases to trimming and J lost 6 bases, with 19 bases between them. CDR1 is MNHEY, CDR2 SVGAGI, per germline. The CDR3 consists of 15 residues. The CDR3 DNA sequence: TGTGCCAGCAGCTATGGACGGAGGTGGGGGGATACGCAGTATTTT. It codes for CASSYGRRWGDTQYF.

The gene calls are TRBV29-1 and TRBJ2-3, with D unresolved. This CDR3 is built from 13 residues. The germline V gene has CDR1 SQVTM and CDR2 ANQGSEA. V was trimmed by 2 bases and J by 2 bases, leaving 8 bases between them. The CDR3 DNA reads as TGCAGCGTTGAAACTCAGACCACAGATACGCAGTATTTT. The encoded protein is CSVETQTTDTQYF.

The chain couples TRBV5-6 to TRBJ2-3; D ambiguous. The CDR3 spans 14 residues. CDR1 and CDR2 (germline): SGHDT, YYEEEE. Deletions cut 4 bases from V and 2 bases from J, with 11 bases between. Here the CDR3 DNA reads TGTGCCAGCAGCCTGGGCGTCTACACAGATACGCAGTATTTT. Translation gives CASSLGVYTDTQYF.